These 28 T cell receptor beta chains originate from one sample sequenced in a study of blood T cell repertoires in COVID-19. The data were produced by immunoSEQ multiplex PCR, yet TCRdb's version contains in-frame clones alone and is incomplete. This sample has 170,000 or so clones; roughly 83% occur once, and the top ten carry roughly 2.9%. Sequenced input: peripheral blood. These receptor sequences come from a woman aged 60 to 75 with acute or convalescent COVID-19.

This chain links TRBV6-2 or TRBV6-3 with TRBJ2-3; D gene ambiguous. Trimming took off 6 bases at V and 6 bases at J, with 10 bases between the two ends. The CDR3 consists of 12 residues. Germline values: CDR1 MNHEY, CDR2 SVGEGT. The CDR3 nucleotides read TGTGCCAGCAGCCCCACAGCCGATACGCAGTATTTT. Amino acid sequence: CASSPTADTQYF.

The J gene is TRBJ1-2, the V gene TRBV12-3 or TRBV12-4; 9 bases are a match to TRBD1. The trim removed 4 bases at V and 8 bases at J, leaving 5 bases unmatched. The CDR3 has 13 residues. The CDR3 DNA reads TGTGCCAGCAGTTCTTTCGACAGGGGGGGCTACACCTTC. It codes for CASSSFDRGGYTF.

V usage is TRBV7-2 and J usage is TRBJ2-7; D remains unclear. V was pared by 0 bases and J by 3 bases, with 15 bases between. The V gene's germline CDR1 is SGHTA and CDR2 FQGNSA. The CDR3 runs to 16 residues. DNA for the CDR3: TGTGCCAGCAGCTTAGCTGGCCACCCAACTATCTACGAGCAGTACTTC. Encoded protein: CASSLAGHPTIYEQYF.

The CDR3 is CAISGLAGGTDTQYF. The CDR3 nucleotides are TGTGCCATCAGTGGACTAGCGGGGGGCACAGATACGCAGTATTTT. The chain employs TRBV10-3 and TRBJ2-3; 12 bases are shared with TRBD2. This CDR3 has 15 amino acids. With V trimmed by 4 bases and J by 1 base, 0 bases remained unmatched. CDR1 and CDR2 from the germline V gene are ENHRY and SYGVKD.

The V gene is TRBV7-2, the J gene TRBJ1-2, with 9 bases that match TRBD1. Germline CDR1 reads SGHTA; CDR2 reads FQGNSA. V trimming: 6 bases; J trimming: 4 bases; junction bases outside the gene matches: 6. This CDR3 region has 14 residues. CDR3 residues: CASSTGGGVYGYTF. CDR3 nucleotides: TGTGCCAGCAGTACAGGGGGCGGCGTCTATGGCTACACCTTC.

J is TRBJ2-3 and V is TRBV4-2; 7 bases match TRBD1. Trimming cost V 0 bases and J 2 bases; bases outside gene matches: 8. The CDR3 has 17 residues. CDR1 and CDR2 from the germline V gene are LGHNA and YNFKEQ. CDR3 amino acids: CASSQEGYRGPTDTQYF. Written as DNA, the CDR3 is TGTGCCAGCAGCCAAGAAGGGTACAGGGGCCCCACAGATACGCAGTATTTT.

V is TRBV7-9 and J is TRBJ1-5, with 7 bases matching TRBD1. The V gene end was trimmed by 5 bases and the J gene end by 3 bases; junction bases not matched to a gene: 7. The germline V gene encodes CDR1 SEHNR and CDR2 FQNEAQ (reference sequence). The CDR3 length is 15 residues. In DNA, the CDR3 is TGTGCCAGCAGCATACAGGGGTCCGACAATCAGCCCCAGCATTTT. As protein: CASSIQGSDNQPQHF. The whole variable domain, filled in from reference TRBV7-9 and TRBJ1-5, reads DTGVSQNPRHKITKRGQNVTFRCDPISEHNRLYWYRQTLGQGPEFLTYFQNEAQLEKSRLLSDRFSAERPKGSFSTLEIQRTEQGDSAMYLCASSIQGSDNQPQHFGDGTRLSIL.

The rearrangement joins TRBV28 to TRBJ1-6; maybe TRBD1 (5 bases). This CDR3 is 14 amino acids long. Germline V CDR1 and CDR2: MDHEN, SYDVKM. V lost 6 bases to trimming and J lost 14 bases, with 20 bases between them. The DNA of the CDR3 is TGTGCCAGCAGCTTGTCAGGGAGGGCCTCGTCCCTCCACTTT. Translated: CASSLSGRASSLHF.

Remarks on this clone: At one boundary the junction diverges from the germline segment, which might be a read error. This sequence joins TRBV11-2 and TRBJ2-3, with D perhaps matching TRBD2 (6 bases). Germline assignment: CDR1 SGHAT and CDR2 FQNNGV. This CDR3 region has 12 residues. The CDR3 DNA follows: TGTGCCAGCAGCTTAGTGGGCGGGGCGCAACATTTT. Protein: CASSLVGGAQHF.

This chain links TRBV12-3 or TRBV12-4 with TRBJ2-5; TRBD1 might be the D (6 bases). The CDR3 spans 13 residues. Trimming took off 5 bases at V and 5 bases at J, with 12 bases between the two ends. CDR3 loop: CASSRTGSETQYF. The CDR3 DNA is TGTGCCAGCAGTCGTACAGGGTCCGAGACCCAGTACTTC.

The chain recombines TRBV5-1 with TRBJ1-2, with D perhaps matching TRBD1 (6 bases). Germline loops: CDR1 SGHRS, CDR2 YFSETQ. V was clipped by 0 bases and J by 2 bases, with 11 bases between them. This CDR3 is 15 amino acids long. CDR3 coding DNA: TGCGCCAGCAGCTTGGCTCTTGACAGGAACTATGGCTACACCTTC. It codes for CASSLALDRNYGYTF.

The CDR3 DNA reads as TGTGCCAGCAAGCCCCCGGGTCGGAGGACTGAAGCTTTCTTT. Its protein is CASKPPGRRTEAFF. This chain links TRBV28 with TRBJ1-1; D is unresolved. CDR1 is MDHEN and CDR2 is SYDVKM in the germline V gene. Trimming stripped 7 bases from V and 5 bases from J, with 17 bases between. The CDR3 spans 14 residues.

The chain is built from TRBV20-1 and TRBJ1-2; perhaps TRBD1 as D (6 bases). CDR3 length: 14 amino acids. Trimming left V 3 bases short and J 6 bases short, with 17 bases between. Germline CDR1 reads DFQATT; CDR2 reads SNEGSKA (reference sequence). CDR3 coding DNA: TGCAGTGCTAGTAGGGAGCAGGGGCATCATGGCTACACCTTC. This codes for CSASREQGHHGYTF.

V usage is TRBV9 and J usage is TRBJ1-2, with a weak D call TRBD1 (5 bases). The V end was cut by 0 bases, the J end by 6 bases, with 12 bases between. CDR1 SGDLS and CDR2 YYNGEE come from the germline V gene. The CDR3 extends over 14 amino acids. The CDR3 is CASSVAQAGNGYTF. The CDR3 bases are TGTGCCAGCAGCGTAGCTCAGGCAGGGAATGGCTACACCTTC.

J is TRBJ1-1 and V is TRBV3-1 (or the pseudogene TRBV3-2), with TRBD1 as a possible D gene (6 bases). V was shortened by 5 bases and J by 3 bases, with 10 bases between the two germline ends. In germline, CDR1 is LGHDT, CDR2 YNNKEL (reference sequence). CDR3 size: 13 residues. The CDR3 DNA reads TGTGCCAGCAGCGGGGGCGCCCACACTGAAGCTTTCTTT. This gives the protein CASSGGAHTEAFF.

This chain's CDR3 is CSVEDGPWDRGSEQFF. CDR3 coding DNA: TGCAGCGTTGAAGATGGGCCGTGGGACAGGGGGAGTGAGCAGTTCTTC. The V gene is TRBV29-1, the J gene TRBJ2-1; 11 bases map to TRBD1. J was trimmed by 9 bases and V by 0 bases; bases with no gene match: 10. The length of the CDR3 is 16 residues. From germline, CDR1 is SQVTM and CDR2 ANQGSEA.

This rearrangement joins TRBV24-1 to TRBJ2-6; no firm D call. V lost 5 bases, J lost 1 base, and 5 bases lay in between. Germline V gene data show CDR1 as KGHDR and CDR2 as SFDVKD. The CDR3 is 14 residues long. CDR3: CATSAASGANVLTF. As DNA, the CDR3 is TGTGCCACCAGTGCCGCGTCTGGGGCCAACGTCCTGACTTTC.

The chain couples TRBV4-1 to TRBJ1-1; 8 nucleotides match TRBD1. From germline, CDR1 is MGHRA and CDR2 YSYEKL. J was trimmed by 5 bases and V by 0 bases; bases with no gene match: 5. CDR3 length: 15 amino acids. The CDR3 bases are TGCGCCAGCAGCCAAGATCGGACAGGGATTACTGAAGCTTTCTTT. Protein product: CASSQDRTGITEAFF.

The rearrangement links TRBV9 to TRBJ1-2, with TRBD1 matching over 7 bases. CDR1 and CDR2 from the germline V gene are SGDLS and YYNGEE. J lost 8 bases, V lost 2 bases, and 6 bases had no gene match. The length of the CDR3 is 13 residues. CDR3 DNA: TGTGCCAGCAGCGTTGACAGGGCTGAGGGCTACACCTTC. This codes for CASSVDRAEGYTF.

J is TRBJ1-1 and V is TRBV9; TRBD1 agrees at 8 bases. Looked up from germline, CDR1 is SGDLS and CDR2 is YYNGEE. J was trimmed by 2 bases and V by 4 bases; bases with no gene match: 7. The CDR3 extends over 15 amino acids. In DNA, the CDR3 is TGTGCCAGCAGCCTACAGGGGGGATCCAACACTGAAGCTTTCTTT. It is translated as CASSLQGGSNTEAFF.

V gene TRBV3-1 (or the pseudogene TRBV3-2) combines with J gene TRBJ1-3; D might be TRBD1 (5 bases). V was shortened by 4 bases and J by 2 bases, with 18 bases between the two germline ends. Germline V gene lookup returns CDR1 LGHDT and CDR2 YNNKEL (reference sequence). The CDR3 extends over 17 amino acids. CDR3 residues: CASSRTLGGGAGNTIYF. DNA of the CDR3: TGTGCCAGCAGCCGGACCCTCGGGGGGGGAGCTGGAAACACCATATATTTT.

This clone has more than one count but fewer than ten. The sample contains more than one DNA sequence encoding this CDR3. The V gene is TRBV7-2, the J gene TRBJ2-2, with a tentative D call TRBD2 (6 bases). The CDR3 is 14 amino acids. Trimming left V 1 base short and J 4 bases short, with 7 bases between. Per the germline V gene, CDR1 is SGHTA and CDR2 is FQGNSA. This chain's CDR3 is CASSLGLGTGELFF. In nucleotides, the CDR3 is TGTGCCAGCAGCTTAGGACTAGGCACCGGGGAGCTGTTTTTT.

The J gene is TRBJ2-3, the V gene TRBV5-6; 9 bases map to TRBD2. Germline CDR1 reads SGHDT; CDR2 reads YYEEEE. The length of the CDR3 is 16 residues. V shed 4 bases, J shed 2 bases, and the junction held 8 bases outside the gene matches. The CDR3 DNA sequence: TGTGCCAGCAGCCCTTGGCGGGGGGGATACACAGATACGCAGTATTTT. This sequence encodes CASSPWRGGYTDTQYF. Drawing the rest from reference TRBV5-6 and TRBJ2-3, the complete variable domain is DAGVTQSPTHLIKTRGQQVTLRCSPKSGHDTVSWYQQALGQGPQFIFQYYEEEERQRGNFPDRFSGHQFPNYSSELNVNALLLGDSALYLCASSPWRGGYTDTQYFGPGTRLTVL.

The V gene is TRBV19, the J gene TRBJ2-5, with TRBD1 as a possible D gene (5 bases). Germline CDR1 and CDR2: LNHDA and SQIVND (reference sequence). The germline V and J ends were trimmed by 7 bases and 4 bases, with 19 bases remaining between them. The CDR3 contains 15 residues. The CDR3 DNA reads TGTGCCAGTACCCAAAAGGGGATGCGAGGAGAGACCCAGTACTTC. Residues: CASTQKGMRGETQYF. Full variable domain (rest looked up from reference TRBV19 and TRBJ2-5): DGGITQSPKYLFRKEGQNVTLSCEQNLNHDAMYWYRQDPGQGLRLIYYSQIVNDFQKGDIAEGYSVSREKKESFPLTVTSAQKNPTAFYLCASTQKGMRGETQYFGPGTRLLVL.

The chain recombines TRBV4-3 with TRBJ2-3; TRBD2 agrees at 8 bases. CDR1 is LGHNA and CDR2 is YSLEER in the germline V gene. Losses at the gene ends were 4 bases for V and 3 bases for J; bases not matched to a gene: 3. This CDR3 has 14 residues. The CDR3 protein is CASSLGGETDTQYF. The CDR3 coding sequence is TGCGCCAGCAGCCTCGGGGGGGAAACAGATACGCAGTATTTT.

This clone has just a few counts. This chain joins TRBV6-5 and TRBJ1-2; 8 bases align to TRBD1. The germline gives CDR1 MNHEY, CDR2 SVGAGI. This CDR3 has 15 residues. J lost 0 bases, V lost 5 bases, and 5 bases had no gene match. The CDR3 protein is CASSNQGAANYGYTF. In nucleotides, the CDR3 is TGTGCCAGCAGTAACCAGGGGGCAGCTAACTATGGCTACACCTTC.

The chain uses TRBV6-5 and TRBJ1-1; 7 bases align to TRBD1. V lost 6 bases to trimming and J lost 2 bases; unmatched junction nucleotides: 3. CDR1 and CDR2 (germline): MNHEY, SVGAGI. This CDR3 contains 13 residues. Here the CDR3 DNA reads TGTGCCAGCAGGCGACAGGGTAACACTGAAGCTTTCTTT. Translating it yields CASRRQGNTEAFF.

The rearrangement uses TRBV11-3 and TRBJ2-1, with 7 bases that match TRBD2. The CDR3 length is 15 residues. The V segment lost 3 bases and the J segment 6 bases; nucleotides outside the gene matches: 8. Germline V CDR1 and CDR2: SGHNT, YENEEA. The CDR3 DNA is TGTGCCAGCAGCTTGTCGGCGGGGGATAGCAATGAGCAGTTCTTC. Translation gives CASSLSAGDSNEQFF.